This TCR beta chain comes out of a study of radiotherapy plus CTLA-4 blockade in lung cancer. Overall study results and limits: Once radiotherapy plus ipilimumab had been given, TCR clones derived from tumor expanded in blood. Among reported predictors of response, early blood T cell clone dynamics with interferon-beta performed best.

Comments on this clone: Its cognate antigen is unknown.

Focal radiation and CTLA-4 blockade (ipilimumab) were tested in chemo-refractory metastatic non-small-cell lung cancer patients. Data came from immunoSEQ multiplex PCR; TCRdb stores just in-frame clones and leaves some out. The top ten hold roughly 7.5% of the sample, which has some 30,000 clones, around 85% seen once. CDR3 length: 14 residues. J was trimmed by 2 bases and V by 7 bases; bases with no gene match: 3. Germline CDR1 SNHLY, CDR2 FYNNEI. The chain joins TRBV2 to TRBJ1-5; 9 nucleotides match TRBD1. This specimen consisted of peripheral blood, obtained from a patient treated with radiotherapy plus ipilimumab. The source is a human donor with non-small cell lung cancer who had stable disease on radiotherapy plus ipilimumab. The CDR3: CASIRTGGNQPQHF. The CDR3 DNA reads TGTGCCAGCATCCGGACAGGGGGCAATCAGCCCCAGCATTTT.